The rows below give T cell receptor beta chains drawn from one sample of a study of T cell responses to AZD1222 COVID-19 vaccine. The data were produced by immunoSEQ multiplex PCR, yet TCRdb's version contains in-frame clones alone and is incomplete. Here the sample spans some 120,000 clones, roughly 87% being singletons. The specimen comprised peripheral blood, sampled on day 0 of AZD1222 vaccination. The receptors originated from an adult in good health. CDR3s include the opening cysteine and the closing phenylalanine or tryptophan. A D gene is named only where the DNA matches it firmly. Where a row states a size, it is once, few, many or the class of an expanded clone; other rows omit it.

>TRBJ1-1|TRBD1|NA|TRBV6-5
CASSSQGNEAFF
TGTGCCAGCAGCTCACAGGGGAATGAAGCTTTCTTT
>TRBJ2-5|NA|NA|TRBV7-2
CASSQERGGGLKTQYF
TGTGCCAGCAGCCAGGAGCGGGGAGGGGGGCTTAAGACCCAGTACTTC
>TRBJ1-6|TRBD1|NA|TRBV7-9
CASSLALTGSYNSPLHF
TGTGCCAGCAGCTTAGCCTTGACAGGGTCCTATAATTCACCCCTCCACTTT
>TRBJ1-1|NA|NA|TRBV4-1
CASSQDFVGGEAFF
TGCGCCAGCAGCCAAGACTTCGTGGGGGGTGAAGCTTTCTTT
>TRBJ2-1|TRBD2|NA|TRBV9
CASSVASGGANNEQFF
TGTGCCAGCAGCGTCGCTAGCGGGGGGGCTAACAATGAGCAGTTCTTC
>TRBJ2-3|NA|NA|TRBV7-3
CASSLDVVTDTQYF
TGTGCCAGCAGCTTAGACGTGGTGACAGATACGCAGTATTTT
>TRBJ1-4|NA|NA|TRBV6-5
CASSPSPVSNEKLFF
TGTGCCAGCAGCCCATCGCCGGTCTCTAATGAAAAACTGTTTTTT
>TRBJ1-2|TRBD1|NA|TRBV12-3/TRBV12-4
CASRPAGGYGYTF
TGTGCCAGCAGACCCGCAGGGGGCTATGGCTACACCTTC
>TRBJ2-3|TRBD2|NA|TRBV6-6
CASSPALGGVDTQYF
TGTGCCAGCAGCCCAGCTCTCGGGGGGGTTGATACGCAGTATTTT
>TRBJ1-1|NA|once|TRBV29-1
CSVEVQGLNTEAFF
TGCAGCGTTGAAGTGCAGGGGTTGAACACTGAAGCTTTCTTT
>TRBJ1-5|NA|NA|TRBV5-1
CASSLDGDNQPQHF
TGCGCCAGCAGCTTGGACGGTGACAATCAGCCCCAGCATTTT
>TRBJ2-3|TRBD2|few|TRBV29-1
CSVLAGGFTDTQYF
TGCAGCGTCTTAGCGGGGGGCTTCACAGATACGCAGTATTTT
>TRBJ1-2|TRBD1|once|TRBV7-2
CASSPGAGGGYTF
TGTGCCAGCAGCCCCGGGGCAGGGGGCGGCTACACCTTC
>TRBJ1-2|NA|NA|TRBV12-3/TRBV12-4
CASRPTGNYGYTF
TGTGCCAGCAGACCAACAGGGAACTATGGCTACACCTTC
>TRBJ1-1|NA|NA|TRBV7-9
CASSLQMNTEAFF
TGTGCCAGCAGCCTGCAGATGAACACTGAAGCTTTCTTT
>TRBJ1-6|NA|NA|TRBV30
CAWSPQTLYNSPLHF
TGTGCCTGGAGTCCTCAGACTCTCTATAATTCACCCCTCCACTTT
>TRBJ2-2|NA|NA|TRBV2
CASTENRALQVLFF
TGTGCCAGCACTGAAAACAGGGCCCTTCAGGTGCTGTTTTTT
>TRBJ1-2|NA|NA|TRBV28
CASSLSGYGYTF
TGTGCCAGCAGTTTATCTGGGTACGGCTACACCTTC
>TRBJ1-6|NA|few|TRBV6-4
CASSEEGSNSPLHF
TGTGCCAGCAGCGAGGAGGGGAGTAATTCACCCCTCCACTTT
>TRBJ1-2|TRBD1|NA|TRBV2
CASNRGPDFGYTF
TGTGCCAGCAACAGGGGCCCCGACTTTGGCTACACCTTC
>TRBJ1-2|NA|NA|TRBV27
CASSLHFTGSYGYTF
TGTGCCAGCAGTTTACACTTCACAGGGTCCTATGGCTACACCTTC
>TRBJ2-7|NA|NA|TRBV12-3/TRBV12-4
CASSLLRVGEQYF
TGTGCCAGCAGTTTACTCAGAGTTGGCGAGCAGTACTTC
>TRBJ1-5|NA|NA|TRBV5-1
CASSLGGGDQPQHF
TGCGCCAGCAGCTTGGGAGGGGGGGACCAGCCCCAGCATTTT
>TRBJ1-1|TRBD1|NA|TRBV3-1/TRBV3-2
CASSPRDRADTEAFF
TGTGCCAGCAGCCCTCGGGACAGGGCGGACACTGAAGCTTTCTTT
>TRBJ1-3|NA|NA|TRBV5-1
CASSPSVGGYGNTIYF
TGCGCCAGCAGCCCCTCGGTAGGAGGGTACGGAAACACCATATATTTT
>TRBJ2-2|NA|NA|TRBV14
CASSPLQNTGELFF
TGTGCCAGCAGCCCCTTACAGAACACCGGGGAGCTGTTTTTT
>TRBJ1-1|NA|NA|TRBV10-1
CASSDREFGSAEAFF
TGCGCCAGCAGTGATCGGGAGTTTGGGTCCGCTGAAGCTTTCTTT
>TRBJ2-2|TRBD1|NA|TRBV29-1
CSIGTANTGELFF
TGCAGCATCGGGACAGCAAACACCGGGGAGCTGTTTTTT
>TRBJ2-1|NA|NA|TRBV9
CASSVAENEQFF
TGTGCCAGCAGCGTAGCGGAGAATGAGCAGTTCTTC
>TRBJ1-4|NA|NA|TRBV3-1/TRBV3-2
CASSQDGVEKLFF
TGTGCCAGCAGCCAAGATGGGGTAGAAAAACTGTTTTTT
>TRBJ1-6|NA|NA|TRBV6-5
CASSYSPGRDSPLHF
TGTGCCAGCAGTTACTCGCCAGGGAGGGATTCACCCCTCCACTTT
>TRBJ2-2|TRBD1|once|TRBV5-1
CASSQGAVNTGELFF
TGCGCCAGCAGCCAGGGGGCAGTGAACACCGGGGAGCTGTTTTTT
>TRBJ2-7|NA|NA|TRBV19
CASSIGRQEGKQYF
TGTGCCAGTAGTATAGGTCGCCAGGAGGGGAAGCAGTACTTC
>TRBJ2-7|TRBD2|NA|TRBV19
CASSIRAGGPYEQYF
TGTGCCAGTAGTATCAGAGCGGGGGGACCCTACGAGCAGTACTTC
>TRBJ2-2|NA|NA|TRBV6-4
CASSVTPEPTGELFF
TGTGCCAGCAGCGTGACACCGGAGCCAACCGGGGAGCTGTTTTTT
>TRBJ1-6|NA|NA|TRBV7-6
CASSRSGIQASPLHF
TGTGCCAGCAGCCGCTCTGGGATTCAGGCTTCACCCCTCCACTTT
>TRBJ1-6|NA|NA|TRBV7-9
CASRTKDNRSNSPLHF
TGTGCCAGCCGGACCAAAGATAACCGGTCGAATTCACCCCTCCACTTT
>TRBJ2-7|NA|NA|TRBV3-1/TRBV3-2
CASSQGGQLYEQYF
TGTGCCAGCAGCCAAGGGGGACAACTCTACGAGCAGTACTTC
>TRBJ1-1|TRBD1|NA|TRBV2
CASLPRRTGDGEAFF
TGTGCCAGCTTGCCCAGGAGGACAGGGGACGGGGAAGCTTTCTTT
>TRBJ1-2|TRBD1|once|TRBV5-8
CASTLRDRPANYGYTF
TGTGCCAGCACCCTCCGGGACAGGCCTGCTAACTATGGCTACACCTTC
>TRBJ2-5|NA|few|TRBV13
CASSPQGFETQYF
TGTGCCAGCAGCCCCCAGGGGTTTGAGACCCAGTACTTC
>TRBJ1-2|TRBD1|NA|TRBV27
CATLEWGKGAHNYGYTF
TGTGCCACCCTGGAGTGGGGAAAGGGGGCGCATAACTATGGCTACACCTTC
>TRBJ2-7|NA|NA|TRBV30
CACDHGGGGEQYF
TGTGCCTGTGATCACGGAGGGGGGGGCGAGCAGTACTTC
>TRBJ2-7|NA|NA|TRBV14
CASSQSYEQYF
TGTGCCAGCAGCCAGAGCTACGAGCAGTACTTC
>TRBJ2-7|TRBD1|once|TRBV29-1
CSVGDSSYEQYF
TGCAGCGTGGGGGACAGTTCCTACGAGCAGTACTTC
>TRBJ1-2|NA|NA|TRBV4-1
CASSQDSGIYGYTF
TGCGCCAGCAGCCAAGATTCAGGGATCTATGGCTACACCTTC